This T cell receptor beta chain was sequenced for a study of cytomegalovirus exposure and HLA in healthy donors. Study-wide results and limits: TRBV6-2, TRBV6-3 and some other V segments were unresolvable in 87-base-pair reads. Reports showed the classifier diagnosing cytomegalovirus status with high specificity and sensitivity.

V trimming: 4 bases; J trimming: 4 bases; junction bases outside the gene matches: 7. Per germline, CDR1 LGHNA and CDR2 YNFKEQ. This CDR3 has 15 residues. About this clone: Its antigen is still unknown.

PCR involved 60 Vbeta and 13 Jbeta primers. Profiled with immunoSEQ multiplex PCR; TCRdb holds only in-frame clones, not every one. The table lists roughly 200,000 clones, roughly 85% of them singletons. The TCR sequence derives from a young woman in good health and CMV-seronegative. J is TRBJ1-2 and V is TRBV4-2; 9 nucleotides line up with TRBD1. The sequenced sample consisted of PBMCs. CDR3 protein: CASSRQGVTSYGYTF. CDR3 nucleotide sequence: TGTGCCAGCAGCCGACAGGGGGTAACTAGCTATGGCTACACCTTC.